A selection of T cell receptor beta chains follows, all from one sample in a study of Ad26.COV2.S vaccination and SARS-CoV-2 variants. The assay was immunoSEQ multiplex PCR, and TCRdb's table has in-frame clones only and misses some. The sample consists of some 180,000 clones, approximately 90% of them appearing once. Here the sequenced sample was peripheral blood, taken after recovery from COVID-19. These receptors were obtained from a human donor who had recovered from COVID-19. Both conserved end residues are part of each CDR3. A D gene is named only where the DNA matches it firmly. Not all rows give a size; the values are once, few, many and, for expanded clones, a class.

D	V	size	J	DNA	CDR3
-	TRBV28	-	TRBJ1-1	TGTGCCAGCACCGCCGGGGGGCCTAACACTGAAGCTTTCTTT	CASTAGGPNTEAFF
TRBD1	TRBV6-5	-	TRBJ2-1	TGTGCCAGCAACCGGGACAGGGTACACAATGAGCAGTTCTTC	CASNRDRVHNEQFF
TRBD2	TRBV6-4	-	TRBJ2-4	TGTGCCAGCAGCCAAGCGGGAGGCGCCAAAAACATTCAGTACTTC	CASSQAGGAKNIQYF
-	TRBV30	-	TRBJ1-1	TGTGCCTGGCAACCGGGACTTACGAACACTGAAGCTTTCTTT	CAWQPGLTNTEAFF
TRBD2	TRBV5-1	-	TRBJ2-2	TGCGCCAGCAGCCCAGGACTAGCAAGCGGGGAGCTGTTTTTT	CASSPGLASGELFF
-	TRBV10-2	-	TRBJ1-2	TGCGCCAGCAGGAGGGACAACTATGGCTACACCTTC	CASRRDNYGYTF
-	TRBV25-1	-	TRBJ2-7	TGTGCCAGCAGTGAGACCTCATACTACGAGCAGTACTTC	CASSETSYYEQYF
-	TRBV28	once	TRBJ1-2	TGTGCCAGCAGTTTGTTCACGGGTAGGGGGGGCGGCTACACCTTC	CASSLFTGRGGGYTF
-	TRBV6-6	-	TRBJ2-7	TGTGCCAGCAGTTACTCGACAGCCTACGAGCAGTACTTC	CASSYSTAYEQYF
-	TRBV29-1	-	TRBJ2-1	TGCAGCGTTCCCGAGGGGCGGGCAAAGAACTACAATGAGCAGTTCTTC	CSVPEGRAKNYNEQFF
TRBD1	TRBV27	-	TRBJ2-3	TGTGCCAGCAGTTTCCGGGACAGATATACGCAGTATTTT	CASSFRDRYTQYF
-	TRBV4-1	-	TRBJ2-1	TGCGCCAGCAGCCTTTTGTGGGGGTACAATGAGCAGTTCTTC	CASSLLWGYNEQFF
TRBD2	TRBV6-6	-	TRBJ2-3	TGTGCCAGCAGCCATTCGACTAGCGCGTTTACAGATACGCAGTATTTT	CASSHSTSAFTDTQYF
-	TRBV9	-	TRBJ1-1	TGTGCCAGCAGCGACCCTGGACAGTTGAACACTGAAGCTTTCTTT	CASSDPGQLNTEAFF
TRBD2	TRBV10-3	medium-sized	TRBJ2-5	TGTGCCATCAGTGATCAGGAAAGGACTAGCGGGGGGATTTATCGTGGGACCCAGTACTTC	CAISDQERTSGGIYRGTQYF
TRBD1	TRBV12-5	-	TRBJ2-2	TGTGCTAGTGGTTTGGAGACAGGGTACGGGGAGCTGTTTTTT	CASGLETGYGELFF
-	TRBV3-1/TRBV3-2	-	TRBJ1-5	TGTGCCAGCAGCCAAGGTGGCGGTCAGCCCCAGCATTTT	CASSQGGGQPQHF
-	TRBV19	-	TRBJ1-2	TGTGCCAGTGGGGGGTTCTATGGCTACACCTTC	CASGGFYGYTF
TRBD2	TRBV5-4	-	TRBJ2-1	TGTGCCAGCAGTCTCCCTGGGACTAGCGGGCAAAATGAGCAGTTCTTC	CASSLPGTSGQNEQFF
-	TRBV3-1/TRBV3-2	-	TRBJ2-1	TGTGCCAGCAGCCCTCGAGGGCTGAGCTCCTACAATGAGCAGTTCTTC	CASSPRGLSSYNEQFF
-	TRBV30	-	TRBJ1-2	TGTGCCTGGGATTCCATCGGGCCAGTCTATGGCTACACCTTC	CAWDSIGPVYGYTF
-	TRBV18	-	TRBJ1-1	TGTGCCAGCTCACTGACGGCAGGTTACATGAACACTGAAGCTTTCTTT	CASSLTAGYMNTEAFF
TRBD2	TRBV28	-	TRBJ2-3	TGTGCCAGCAGGAGTAGAGTTAGGCGGGGGGACGACACAGATACGCAGTATTTT	CASRSRVRRGDDTDTQYF
-	TRBV6-1	-	TRBJ2-7	TGTGCCAGCAGTGAAACTGGGCCTATTTACGAGCAGTACTTC	CASSETGPIYEQYF
-	TRBV2	-	TRBJ2-1	TGTGCCAGCAGTGAAGGTGAGCAGTTCTTC	CASSEGEQFF
-	TRBV5-1	-	TRBJ2-2	TGCGCCAGCAGCTTCTCTGGACGTGGGGGCGGGGAGCTGTTTTTT	CASSFSGRGGGELFF
-	TRBV28	-	TRBJ2-3	TGTGCCAGCACCCCCGGTGCGAGGGATACGCAGTATTTT	CASTPGARDTQYF
-	TRBV5-6	-	TRBJ2-7	TGTGCCAGCAGCTTTATTCACGGCACCTACGAGCAGTACTTC	CASSFIHGTYEQYF
TRBD2	TRBV29-1	-	TRBJ2-3	TGCAGCGTTGAAGTAGCGGGAGTCGGCACAGATACGCAGTATTTT	CSVEVAGVGTDTQYF
-	TRBV18	-	TRBJ1-1	TGTGCCAGCTCGAGTCAGTCGAACACTGAAGCTTTCTTT	CASSSQSNTEAFF
-	TRBV4-1	few	TRBJ2-7	TGCGCCAGCAGCCAAGGGCTGGATACCTCCTACGAGCAGTACTTC	CASSQGLDTSYEQYF
-	TRBV19	-	TRBJ2-5	TGTGCCAGTAGTCATGACTGGACTCCGGGGACCCAGTACTTC	CASSHDWTPGTQYF